A single sample gave rise to the 13 T cell receptor beta chains below, sequenced in a study of OX40 agonist ivuxolimab in advanced cancers. The table came from immunoSEQ multiplex PCR; TCRdb's copy has only in-frame clones and leaves some out. Here the sample spans 20,000 to 25,000 clones, around 84% being singletons. The material sequenced was CD4+ or CD8+ T cells sorted from blood, taken in a trial of the OX40 agonist ivuxolimab. The receptor set was obtained from an adult with an advanced solid tumor such as melanoma, head and neck, liver or kidney cancer.

This clone was observed once. This chain links TRBV6-5 with TRBJ1-2; 8 bases fit TRBD1. The germline V gene encodes CDR1 MNHEY and CDR2 SVGAGI. This CDR3 comprises 14 residues. The V segment lost 5 bases and the J segment 5 bases; nucleotides outside the gene matches: 7. The CDR3: CASSPQGVWYGYTF. The CDR3 DNA follows: TGTGCCAGCAGTCCACAGGGGGTTTGGTATGGCTACACCTTC.

The chain combines TRBV16 with TRBJ2-7, with D perhaps TRBD1 or TRBD2 (5 bases each). Germline CDR1 is KGHSY and CDR2 is FQNENV. Trimming cost V 0 bases and J 6 bases, with 9 bases left between them. The CDR3 runs to 13 residues. As DNA, the CDR3 is TGTGCCAGCAGCCAATCGGGGGTCCGCGAGCAGTACTTC. It translates to CASSQSGVREQYF.

This clone was seen a single time. The chain has TRBV6-5 and TRBJ2-2; either TRBD1 or TRBD2 may supply D (5 bases each). Trimming shortened V by 2 bases and J by 5 bases, and 9 bases separated the two germline ends. This CDR3 comprises 14 residues. CDR1 and CDR2 (germline): MNHEY, SVGAGI. CDR3 region: CASSYHGTTGELFF. CDR3 in DNA: TGTGCCAGCAGTTACCACGGGACGACCGGGGAGCTGTTTTTT.

J is TRBJ2-1 and V is TRBV4-1, with TRBD1 matching over 7 bases. Unmatched junction bases numbered 7, after V lost 1 base and J lost 7 bases. The CDR3 is 15 amino acids. CDR1 and CDR2 from the germline V gene are MGHRA and YSYEKL. In DNA, the CDR3 is TGCGCCAGCAGCCAAGCGGCAGGGGGTGGGAATGAGCAGTTCTTC. Translation: CASSQAAGGGNEQFF.

V usage is TRBV9 and J usage is TRBJ1-1; D perhaps matches TRBD1 (5 bases). The CDR3 sequence is 14 residues long. CDR1 and CDR2 from the germline V gene are SGDLS and YYNGEE. The V gene lost 4 bases and the J gene lost 4 bases, with 14 bases spanning the gap. CDR3 nucleotides: TGTGCCAGCAGCCTAACTAGGGGTGGCACTGAAGCTTTCTTT. It encodes CASSLTRGGTEAFF.

The V call is TRBV5-4, the J call TRBJ2-3, with D perhaps TRBD1 (5 bases). This CDR3 region has 15 residues. Trimming removed 3 bases from V and 6 bases from J, with 17 bases in between. From germline, CDR1 is SGHNT and CDR2 YYREEE (reference sequence). The CDR3 spells CASSSGLPEWDTQYF. The CDR3 coding sequence is TGTGCCAGCAGCTCAGGGCTTCCGGAATGGGATACGCAGTATTTT.

This clone was counted a single time. V is TRBV2 and J is TRBJ2-1, with D perhaps TRBD1 (6 bases). Trimming removed 1 base from V and 3 bases from J, with 10 bases in between. CDR3 length: 15 residues. CDR1 SNHLY and CDR2 FYNNEI come from the germline V gene. The CDR3 region has the DNA TGTGCCAGCAGTGAAGAGGGGGTTTACTACAATGAGCAGTTCTTC. Translated, it gives CASSEEGVYYNEQFF.

The rearrangement links TRBV7-4 to TRBJ2-7; D possibly corresponds to TRBD2 (6 bases). V gave up 5 bases and J gave up 1 base, with 15 bases separating them. The germline V gene encodes CDR1 SGHVT and CDR2 SQSDAQ. This CDR3 is 15 amino acids long. The CDR3 loop reads CASSRGARASYEQYF. CDR3 DNA: TGTGCCAGCAGCCGCGGGGCAAGGGCGTCCTACGAGCAGTACTTC.

Of note for this clone: Different DNA sequences within this sample yield the same CDR3. The chain is built from TRBV4-1 and TRBJ1-2, with D possibly matching TRBD1 (6 bases). CDR3 size: 13 residues. The V end was cut by 1 base, the J end by 7 bases, with 10 bases between. Germline CDR1 is MGHRA and CDR2 is YSYEKL. This chain's CDR3 is CASSQGGGGGYTF. The CDR3 DNA follows: TGCGCCAGCAGCCAAGGAGGGGGAGGTGGCTACACCTTC.

CDR3 nucleotide sequence: TGTGCCAGCAGCTACGGACAGACGCAGTACTTC. As protein: CASSYGQTQYF. The chain has TRBV5-6 and TRBJ2-7; D may be TRBD1 (6 bases). The CDR3 spans 11 residues. V lost 3 bases to trimming and J lost 9 bases, with 10 bases between them. Germline-derived CDR1 and CDR2 are SGHDT and YYEEEE.

CDR3 loop: CATYRTSGDAYNEQFF. The CDR3 coding sequence is TGTGCCACATATCGGACTAGCGGGGACGCCTACAATGAGCAGTTCTTC. The rearrangement joins TRBV18 to TRBJ2-1; 12 bases align to TRBD2. Per the germline V gene, CDR1 is KGHSH and CDR2 is LQKENI. The CDR3 has 16 amino acids. The J segment lost 2 bases and the V segment lost 10 bases, leaving 9 bases of the junction unmatched.

J is TRBJ1-1 and V is TRBV27, with TRBD1 matching over 8 bases. V was clipped by 5 bases and J by 0 bases; unmatched bases: 11. This CDR3 is built from 17 residues. Per germline, CDR1 MNHEY and CDR2 SMNVEV (reference sequence). The CDR3 loop reads CASSPSLGDRMNTEAFF. In nucleotides, the CDR3 is TGTGCCAGCAGTCCCTCCCTAGGGGACAGGATGAACACTGAAGCTTTCTTT.

V and J are TRBV9 and TRBJ1-1, with D perhaps matching TRBD1 (5 bases). CDR3 size: 16 residues. The V and J ends lost 3 bases and 2 bases respectively, with 17 bases between them. CDR1 and CDR2 (germline): SGDLS, YYNGEE. The CDR3 loop is CASSEGVFPSNTEAFF. DNA of the CDR3: TGTGCCAGCAGCGAAGGGGTTTTCCCTTCAAACACTGAAGCTTTCTTT.